This is a list of T cell receptor beta chains from one sample in a study of T cell clones after liver transplantation. No antigen has been assigned to these receptors. TCRdb's table, derived via immunoSEQ multiplex PCR, lists solely in-frame clones and lacks some. The data show several thousand clones, approximately 39% seen once. Sequencing was carried out using CD4+ T cells from cultured PBMCs. The receptors here all came from a human patient who received a liver transplant. Among the T cells, some may be from the graft donor. Both conserved end residues are part of each CDR3. Each record gives: clone size, CDR3 length, V gene, D gene, J gene, CDR3 protein, CDR3 DNA. The D gene is left open where the match is weak. The size field is filled for only some rows; it gives once, few, many or a size class.

size: medium-sized
length: 14
V: TRBV18
D: NA
J: TRBJ1-2
CDR3: CASSMNEGDYGYTF
DNA: TGTGCCAGCTCAATGAACGAGGGGGACTATGGCTACACCTTC

size: medium-sized
length: 13
V: TRBV10-1
D: NA
J: TRBJ1-5
CDR3: CASSVGDGQPQHF
DNA: TGCGCCAGCAGTGTGGGGGACGGTCAGCCCCAGCATTTT

size: NA
length: 14
V: TRBV28
D: TRBD1
J: TRBJ1-2
CDR3: CASSQDRGGYGYTF
DNA: TGTGCCAGCAGTCAAGACAGGGGAGGCTATGGCTACACCTTC

size: NA
length: 15
V: TRBV11-3
D: TRBD1
J: TRBJ1-1
CDR3: CASSQGAGMNTEAFF
DNA: TGTGCCAGCAGCCAGGGGGCTGGCATGAACACTGAAGCTTTCTTT

size: NA
length: 17
V: TRBV11-2
D: NA
J: TRBJ2-5
CDR3: CASSRTQFLAYQETQYF
DNA: TGTGCCAGCAGCCGAACCCAATTTTTAGCTTACCAAGAGACCCAGTACTTC

size: NA
length: 16
V: TRBV4-3
D: TRBD1
J: TRBJ2-4
CDR3: CASSQDYRGDGSIQYF
DNA: TGCGCCAGCAGCCAAGATTACAGGGGGGACGGTAGCATTCAGTACTTC

size: NA
length: 14
V: TRBV6-6
D: TRBD2
J: TRBJ2-7
CDR3: CASTEREGPREQYF
DNA: TGTGCCAGCACCGAGCGGGAGGGCCCGCGGGAGCAGTACTTC

size: medium-sized
length: 15
V: TRBV7-2
D: NA
J: TRBJ2-3
CDR3: CASSSSRLDTDTQYF
DNA: TGTGCCAGCAGCTCTTCTAGATTGGACACAGATACGCAGTATTTT

size: NA
length: 19
V: TRBV4-1
D: TRBD2
J: TRBJ2-3
CDR3: CASSSRDSGSSQRADTQYF
DNA: TGCGCCAGCAGCTCTAGGGATAGCGGGTCCTCCCAACGGGCAGATACGCAGTATTTT

size: few
length: 17
V: TRBV4-3
D: NA
J: TRBJ2-7
CDR3: CASSLRAPGTGSYEQYF
DNA: TGCGCCAGCAGCCTCAGAGCCCCCGGGACGGGCTCCTACGAGCAGTACTTC

size: NA
length: 14
V: TRBV28
D: NA
J: TRBJ2-4
CDR3: CASSPDLAKNIQYF
DNA: TGTGCCAGCAGTCCTGACCTAGCCAAAAACATTCAGTACTTC

size: once
length: 16
V: TRBV7-2
D: TRBD1
J: TRBJ2-1
CDR3: CASTQGASKSYNEQFF
DNA: TGTGCCAGCACCCAGGGGGCCTCTAAGTCCTACAATGAGCAGTTCTTC

size: few
length: 16
V: TRBV5-1
D: NA
J: TRBJ1-1
CDR3: CASSWDTRNLNTEAFF
DNA: TGCGCCAGCAGCTGGGACACACGAAACCTGAACACTGAAGCTTTCTTT

size: NA
length: 13
V: TRBV5-1
D: NA
J: TRBJ2-1
CDR3: CASSLIGDNEQFF
DNA: TGCGCCAGCAGCTTAATAGGTGACAATGAGCAGTTCTTC

size: medium-sized
length: 13
V: TRBV30
D: NA
J: TRBJ1-2
CDR3: CAWSVGWGDGYTF
DNA: TGTGCCTGGAGTGTAGGGTGGGGGGATGGCTACACCTTC

size: NA
length: 13
V: TRBV6-5
D: NA
J: TRBJ1-2
CDR3: CASAQGPDYGYTF
DNA: TGTGCCAGCGCGCAGGGGCCGGACTATGGCTACACCTTC

size: medium-sized
length: 13
V: TRBV19
D: TRBD2
J: TRBJ2-5
CDR3: CASSIAGGETQYF
DNA: TGTGCCAGTAGTATAGCGGGGGGAGAGACCCAGTACTTC

size: NA
length: 13
V: TRBV29-1
D: NA
J: TRBJ1-1
CDR3: CSAVDRENTEAFF
DNA: TGCAGCGCCGTGGACAGAGAGAACACTGAAGCTTTCTTT

size: NA
length: 13
V: TRBV7-9
D: TRBD1
J: TRBJ1-2
CDR3: CASSFDRDGGYTF
DNA: TGTGCCAGCAGCTTCGACAGGGATGGTGGCTACACCTTC

size: NA
length: 18
V: TRBV21-1
D: NA
J: TRBJ1-6
CDR3: CASSRVLATLHHNSPLHF
DNA: TGTGCCAGCAGTAGAGTTTTAGCTACACTACATCATAATTCACCCCTCCACTTT

size: few
length: 14
V: TRBV5-4
D: NA
J: TRBJ1-2
CDR3: CASSLDGGGYGYTF
DNA: TGTGCCAGCAGCTTGGATGGGGGTGGCTATGGCTACACCTTC

size: NA
length: 16
V: TRBV4-2
D: NA
J: TRBJ2-7
CDR3: CASSLWDSGGSYEQYF
DNA: TGTGCCAGCAGCTTATGGGACTCCGGGGGTTCCTACGAGCAGTACTTC

size: medium-sized
length: 13
V: TRBV28
D: NA
J: TRBJ1-2
CDR3: CASRSSDSKRYTF
DNA: TGTGCCAGCAGGTCATCGGACAGTAAGCGCTACACCTTC